This TCR beta chain originates from a study of Ad26.COV2.S vaccination and SARS-CoV-2 variants. Only one count was recorded for this clone. The treatment denotes: over 15 received Ad26.COV2.S at low or high dose, single or two shots; several received placebo; per-sample allocation not given. Sampling was done on day 63 after the first vaccine or placebo injection. Cohort 1b enrolled adults aged 18-55 years in Boston. This table comes from immunoSEQ multiplex PCR, and its TCRdb copy is limited to in-frame clones, with some not included. In the table there are about 320,000 clones, more than 70% of which are singletons. The CDR3 extends over 17 amino acids. Germline CDR1 and CDR2: LNHDA and SQIVND (reference sequence). V was trimmed by 5 bases and J by 1 base, leaving 18 bases between them.

This TCR derives from a person aged 18-60 years who received the Ad26.COV2.S COVID-19 vaccine or a placebo. This sample comprised peripheral blood, obtained in a trial of Ad26.COV2.S vaccine versus placebo. This chain links TRBV19 with TRBJ1-5; unclear D gene. CDR3 coding DNA: TGTGCCAGTAGTCATCGGAGTGGCTATGAGAGCAATCAGCCCCAGCATTTT. Protein sequence: CASSHRSGYESNQPQHF.